This record concerns one T cell receptor (beta chain) sequence. Per germline, CDR1 LGHDT and CDR2 YNNKEL (reference sequence). Trimming at V came to 3 bases and at J to 6 bases, leaving 7 bases not matched to a gene. CDR3 size: 16 residues. This specimen comes from a study of blood T cell repertoires in COVID-19. For the study at large: COVID-19 samples collected from the United States, Italy and Spain covered acute and convalescent phases.

Authors' processing steps: Reference gene primers were amplified, and this amplification served to estimate nucleated cell counts. The protocol was immunoSEQ multiplex PCR, while the TCRdb copy is restricted to in-frame clones and leaves out a portion. V and J calls and clone size are given by that table; D and trimming were obtained from the DNA. The data show 100,000 or so clones, roughly 80% seen once. The chain links TRBV3-1 (or the pseudogene TRBV3-2) to TRBJ2-1; 11 bases match TRBD1. Sequencing was carried out using peripheral blood. This sequence was found in a woman in her 70s with acute or convalescent COVID-19. The CDR3 coding sequence is TGTGCCAGCAGCCATGGATCCGGGACAGGGGGCAATGAGCAGTTCTTC. Protein product: CASSHGSGTGGNEQFF.